These 13 T cell receptor beta chains were all obtained from the same sample, sequenced in a study of T cells after posttransplantation cyclophosphamide. The naive gate required viable CD3+CD4+ or CD3+CD8+ cells with CCR7+CD45RA+CD45RO-CD95-CD27+CD28+ phenotype. Clones were read by immunoSEQ multiplex PCR, and TCRdb kept only the in-frame ones, dropping some. The table shows tens of thousands of clones, with 90% to 95% occurring only once. The sample taken for sequencing was naive CD4+ T cells sorted from blood. These receptors originate from a man younger than 40 in good health and a related stem cell transplant donor.

Only one count was recorded for this clone. The chain combines TRBV29-1 with TRBJ1-1; no definite D call. The V end lost 7 bases, the J end lost 0 bases, and 15 bases lay between the germline ends. This CDR3 is 14 amino acids long. The germline CDR1 and CDR2 sequences are SQVTM and ANQGSEA. The CDR3 protein is CSAQVGNMNTEAFF. The CDR3 DNA is TGCAGCGCCCAGGTCGGGAACATGAACACTGAAGCTTTCTTT.

The J gene is TRBJ1-5, the V gene TRBV9; 10 bases are shared with TRBD1. CDR3 length equals 15 residues. CDR1 and CDR2 (germline): SGDLS, YYNGEE. The V gene end was trimmed by 3 bases and the J gene end by 4 bases; junction bases not matched to a gene: 4. The CDR3 sequence: CASSATGQGNQPQHF. CDR3 nucleotide sequence: TGTGCCAGCAGCGCCACGGGACAGGGGAATCAGCCCCAGCATTTT.

The J gene is TRBJ2-1, the V gene TRBV2; 9 nucleotides line up with TRBD2. Unmatched junction bases numbered 10, after V lost 1 base and J lost 15 bases. Germline V CDR1 and CDR2: SNHLY, FYNNEI. CDR3 size: 14 residues. The CDR3 DNA sequence: TGTGCCAGCAGTGAAGTGGATAGCGGGGGCATTTGGTTCTTC. This gives the protein CASSEVDSGGIWFF.

This chain joins TRBV18 and TRBJ1-6; D is perhaps TRBD1 (6 bases). Germline V gene lookup returns CDR1 KGHSH and CDR2 LQKENI. The CDR3 covers 15 residues. Trimming removed 1 base from V and 8 bases from J, with 12 bases in between. The CDR3 bases are TGTGCCAGCTCACCACTGACAGGCCCTGATTCACCCCTCCACTTT. Translation gives CASSPLTGPDSPLHF.

This chain links TRBV28 with TRBJ2-7, with D possibly being TRBD1 (6 bases). Trimming removed 8 bases at V and 0 bases at J, with 17 bases between. This CDR3 is built from 15 residues. Germline V lookup: CDR1 MDHEN, CDR2 SYDVKM. The CDR3 spells CASQQRQVFSYEQYF. CDR3 in DNA: TGTGCCAGCCAACAGAGACAGGTGTTCTCCTACGAGCAGTACTTC.

The gene calls are TRBV10-3 and TRBJ2-5; 9 bases are shared with TRBD1. TRBJ2-7 explains the end of the DNA better; the J call may be wrong. Germline-derived CDR1 and CDR2 are ENHRY and SYGVKD. This CDR3 spans 16 amino acids. CDR3 coding DNA: TGTGCCATCAGCAGGATTACAGGGGGCGAAGGGTACGAGCAGTACTTC. Protein product: CAISRITGGEGYEQYF.

The chain couples TRBV6-7 to TRBJ1-1; D may be TRBD1 (6 bases). TRBV6-7 belongs to the ORF category, with a function that is uncertain. V was cut by 4 bases and J by 0 bases, with 15 bases left in between. The CDR3 runs 16 residues. The CDR3 is CASSFGQRYMNTEAFF. The CDR3 DNA reads TGTGCCAGCAGTTTCGGACAGAGATACATGAACACTGAAGCTTTCTTT.

The chain combines TRBV10-3 with TRBJ2-1; 7 bases are shared with TRBD1. The germline V gene has CDR1 ENHRY and CDR2 SYGVKD. The CDR3 covers 15 residues. With V trimmed by 6 bases and J by 5 bases, 10 bases remained unmatched. As DNA, the CDR3 is TGTGCCATCAGCGATACCGGGACAGAGAACAATGAGCAGTTCTTC. This sequence encodes CAISDTGTENNEQFF.

The chain is built from TRBV7-3 and TRBJ1-2; tentatively, D is TRBD1 (5 bases). The CDR3 covers 12 residues. The germline V and J ends were trimmed by 8 bases and 8 bases, with 15 bases remaining between them. From germline, CDR1 is SGHTA and CDR2 FQGTGA. CDR3 coding DNA: TGTGCCAGCGGCTCGGGGGGAAGAGGCTACACCTTC. It yields the protein CASGSGGRGYTF.

The chain employs TRBV7-8 and TRBJ1-2, with 7 bases that match TRBD1. Unmatched junction bases numbered 10, after V lost 5 bases and J lost 4 bases. The CDR3 has 15 residues. Germline CDR1 is SGHVS and CDR2 is FQNEAQ. The chain's CDR3 is CASSPGGQPIYGYTF. CDR3 nucleotide sequence: TGTGCCAGCAGCCCAGGGGGACAGCCCATCTATGGCTACACCTTC.

The CDR3 region has the DNA TGTGCCAGCAGCCGCGGGACTAGCAACACCGGGGAGCTGTTTTTT. This codes for CASSRGTSNTGELFF. The J gene is TRBJ2-2, the V gene TRBV7-6; the match to TRBD2 covers 9 bases. The CDR3 is 15 residues long. Germline CDR1 is SGHVS and CDR2 is FNYEAQ. The V gene end was trimmed by 5 bases and the J gene end by 2 bases; junction bases not matched to a gene: 3. Using reference TRBV7-6 and TRBJ2-2 for the parts outside the CDR3, the full variable domain is GAGVSQSPRYKVTKRGQDVALRCDPISGHVSLYWYRQALGQGPEFLTYFNYEAQQDKSGLPNDRFSAERPEGSISTLTIQRTEQRDSAMYRCASSRGTSNTGELFFGEGSRLTVL.

V is TRBV11-2 and J is TRBJ2-7; 12 bases map to TRBD2. Germline V CDR1 and CDR2: SGHAT, FQNNGV. Trimming took 5 bases from V and 5 from J; bases not matched to a gene: 7. CDR3 length equals 15 residues. The CDR3 here is CASSLGLAGTDEQYF. In nucleotides, the CDR3 is TGTGCCAGCAGCCTCGGACTAGCGGGGACGGACGAGCAGTACTTC.

The rearrangement joins TRBV6-5 to TRBJ1-1; no reliable D call. The germline gives CDR1 MNHEY, CDR2 SVGAGI. The CDR3 runs to 15 residues. The V end lost 5 bases, the J end lost 0 bases, and 13 bases lay between the germline ends. As DNA, the CDR3 is TGTGCCAGCAGTCAGACATCCTACATGAACACTGAAGCTTTCTTT. It yields the protein CASSQTSYMNTEAFF.